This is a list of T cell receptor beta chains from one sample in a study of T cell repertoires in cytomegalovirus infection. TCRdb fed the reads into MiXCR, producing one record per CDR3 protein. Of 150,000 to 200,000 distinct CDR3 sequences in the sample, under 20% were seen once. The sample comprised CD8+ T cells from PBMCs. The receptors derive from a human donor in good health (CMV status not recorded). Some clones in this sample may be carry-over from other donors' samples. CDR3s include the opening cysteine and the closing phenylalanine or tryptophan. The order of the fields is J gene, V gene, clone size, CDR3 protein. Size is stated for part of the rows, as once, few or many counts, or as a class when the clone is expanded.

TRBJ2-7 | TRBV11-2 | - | CASSKLGTDYEQYF
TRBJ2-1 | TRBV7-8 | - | CASSFNPSVDRGIGDEQFF
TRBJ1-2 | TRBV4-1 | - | CASSSGTGGENYGYTF
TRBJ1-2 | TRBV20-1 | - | CSARVKGGYGYTF
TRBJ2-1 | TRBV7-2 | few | CASSSGDNEQFF
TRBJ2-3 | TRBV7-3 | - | CASSQNVGGPTRADTQYF
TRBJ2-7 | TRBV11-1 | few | CASAVGTSGTYEQYF
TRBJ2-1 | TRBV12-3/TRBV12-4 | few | CASSFPGQGVNEQFF
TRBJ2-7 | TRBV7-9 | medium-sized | CASSDYEQYF
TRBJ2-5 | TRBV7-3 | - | CASSQGDRPQTQYF
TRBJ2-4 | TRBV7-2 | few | CASSLDIGAKNIQYF
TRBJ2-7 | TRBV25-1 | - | CASGGAYEQYF
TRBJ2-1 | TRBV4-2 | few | CASSKEEGTSGNEQIF
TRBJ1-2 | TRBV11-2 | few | CASSSATTVYGYTF
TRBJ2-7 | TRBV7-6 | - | CASSGSGGGPYEQYF
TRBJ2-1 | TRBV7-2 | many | CASSRASNPLNEQFF
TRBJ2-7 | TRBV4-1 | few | CASSQGVVAGGYEQYF
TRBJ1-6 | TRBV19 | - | CASRTDSYNSPLHF
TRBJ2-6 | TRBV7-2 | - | CASSITSGGLSGANVLTF
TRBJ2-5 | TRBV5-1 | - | CASSSTSGARETQYF
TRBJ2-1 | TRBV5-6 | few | CASSLGPGREQFF
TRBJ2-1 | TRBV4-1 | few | CASSQDEERTLAYNEQFF
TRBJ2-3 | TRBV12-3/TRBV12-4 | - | CASSLYALFTDTQYF
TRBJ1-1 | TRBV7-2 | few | CASSLRRAEAFF
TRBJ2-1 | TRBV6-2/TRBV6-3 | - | CASSAWDRDMNEQFF
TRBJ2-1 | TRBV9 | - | CASSPRASGGALGNEQFF
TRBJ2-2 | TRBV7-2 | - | CASSLHSGLAIAGELFF
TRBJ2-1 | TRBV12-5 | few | CASAPFGGGFWNEQFF
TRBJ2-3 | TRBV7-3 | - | CASSPPGEETDTQYF
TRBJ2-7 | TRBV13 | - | CASRSTSEGIYEQYF
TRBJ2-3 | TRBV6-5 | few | CASSYSTDSGQGTDTQYF
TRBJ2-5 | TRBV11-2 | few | CASSHDLGETQYF
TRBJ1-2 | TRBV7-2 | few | CASSLWGETAPYGYTF